This TCR beta chain came from a study of T cells in Graves' hyperthyroidism and ophthalmopathy (dated by TCRdb to about 2019). Turning to the overall study: Peripheral blood was sampled at the time of initial diagnosis, prior to any treatment. Following sampling, methimazole starting at 30 mg daily was given to hyperthyroidism patients, and high-dose intravenous methylprednisolone was given to ophthalmopathy patients. TCR Vbeta CDR3 sequencing of around 130 peripheral blood samples (43 ophthalmopathy, about 74 hyperthyroidism and roughly 17 progressor patients) is reported in the paper. In six Graves' hyperthyroidism patients, the study also compared T-cell repertoires from thyroid tissue with T-cell repertoires from blood. Whether ophthalmopathy could be predicted prospectively was tested in an independent validation cohort made up of under 20 hyperthyroidism patients plus 17 patients who later progressed to ophthalmopathy. The 75 to 100 discovery patients were randomly divided into training and test sets at a 7:3 ratio. To identify TCR V-J signatures that set the groups apart, the researchers used a discovery cohort of about a hundred patients, made up of 40 to 45 with Graves' ophthalmopathy and 57 with stable Graves' hyperthyroidism. General conclusions and limits of the study: A 13 V-J signature model separated ophthalmopathy from stable hyperthyroidism, with around 88% sensitivity and 81.08% specificity in cross-validation and 80%/75% in testing. No statistical method was used to set the sample size in advance, and investigators knew the group allocation. In validation, progression to ophthalmopathy was predicted by the model with more than 65% sensitivity and 72% to 80% specificity, a median of 6.5 months before onset. Most expanded thyroid clonotypes (frequency above 0.001) were also detected in blood, suggesting blood repertoires may reflect thyroid immune responses.

CDR1 and CDR2, per the germline V gene (reference sequence), are SEHNR and FQNEAQ. The CDR3 sequence holds 14 residues, the cysteine and phenylalanine included. Only the CDR3 portion is preserved as DNA: 42 bases, with reading frame beginning at the first base. V is cut by 5 bases and J by 3 bases, and the space between the germline ends is 13 bases. Stable Graves' hyperthyroidism was defined as the absence of progression to ophthalmopathy over 18 months of follow-up. Hyperthyroidism patients were newly diagnosed, with disease duration under 2 months, and aged 18 to 65 years. Patients with uncontrolled infections, other autoimmune diseases, pregnancy or lactation were excluded. Diagnoses relied on clinical symptoms, serum thyroxine and TRAb, thyroid ultrasound and orbital computed tomography. Ficoll-Paque density gradient centrifugation was used to isolate PBMCs from 8 to 10 ml of fresh peripheral blood. Total RNA was extracted using Trizol reagent, and RNA quality was assessed on an Agilent 2100 Bioanalyzer.

This clonotype was seen many times. The specificity of this receptor is unknown. No clone much larger than this one lies a single base away; base qualities are absent. Amplification of TCR beta CDR3 regions was carried out from RNA transcripts. For the first round of RT-PCR on the TCR CDR3, the HTBI primer set was used together with the Qiagen OneStep RT-PCR kit. Libraries were constructed in a second round of multiplex PCR, after which size selection and purification were performed. The libraries were sequenced on an Illumina HiSeq2000 using paired-end 100 bp reads. The source study handled its data this way. SOAPnuke was used to process the raw data, removing reads that contained adapters or uncalled bases, had a mean Phred below 15, or lacked an exact match to the constant primer or identifier. COPE v1.2.5 was used to merge high-quality paired reads, and clonotypes were defined as unique nucleotide sequences. Clonotypes were aligned to IMGT TRBV, TRBD and TRBJ reference segments using MiTCR v1.1. The analysis was restricted to V-J combinations with a frequency above 0.0001, which together covered about 99% of the repertoires. The TCS score was defined as F50 (clonal expansion) divided by E x V (chaos), with BLOSUM62-based TCRdist calculated between CDR3 peptides within each V-J. Welch's t-statistics and random forest reduced around 510 V-J features to 10 to 15, which were used in a naive Bayes classifier (R e1071). Clones were called with MiXCR by TCRdb after fastp trimmed the public reads at Q25, and only in-frame beta chains were retained. Duplicate CDR3 protein sequences are folded into a single record with the most common DNA and genes. V and J calls and clone size were set by TCRdb, not the authors. The sample records about 360,000 distinct CDR3 sequences, less than 15% of which are singletons. The ten largest account for 9% to 9.5% of the sample.

The sequence came from a young woman with Graves' hyperthyroidism. In this chain, TRBV7-9 is recombined with TRBJ2-5; the D region possibly corresponds to TRBD1 (6 bases align). The sample taken for sequencing was blood. Here is the DNA: TGTGCCAGCAGCGACACCCGGACAGAAGAGACCCAGTACTTC. It translates to CASSDTRTEETQYF. Full variable domain (CDR3 extended with the reference TRBV7-9 and TRBJ2-5 proteins): DTGVSQNPRHKITKRGQNVTFRCDPISEHNRLYWYRQTLGQGPEFLTYFQNEAQLEKSRLLSDRFSAERPKGSFSTLEIQRTEQGDSAMYLCASSDTRTEETQYFGPGTRLLVL.